Listed here is a single T cell receptor beta chain. No antigen is known for it. Only in-frame clones appear in the TCRdb table, and some are missing; sequencing was by immunoSEQ multiplex PCR. The repertoire consists of roughly 570,000 clones, with 98% occurring once and the leading ten covering roughly 0.29%. The sample comes from a study of shared clonotypes between healthy human individuals. V was shortened by 7 bases and J by 2 bases, with 18 bases between the two germline ends. There are 15 residues in the CDR3. Germline values: CDR1 MDHEN, CDR2 SYDVKM. Whole-study findings and limits: Naive CD4 clonotype sharing across a few donors was about 5%.

CD45RO-negative, CCR7-positively selected cells formed the naive CD8 fraction, excluding terminally differentiated effector memory CD45RA+ cells. This receptor was taken from a man in his thirties or forties in good health. This chain uses TRBV28 with TRBJ2-7, with a possible D match to TRBD2 (6 bases). The sample taken for sequencing was naive CD8+ T cells sorted from blood. As DNA, the CDR3 is TGTGCCAGCACTTTTAGCAGGGAGGCGACCTACGAGCAGTACTTC. Residues: CASTFSREATYEQYF.